This T cell receptor beta chain was sequenced for a study of blood T cell repertoires in COVID-19. Study-level background: The United States, Italy and Spain were the sources of the acute and convalescent COVID-19 samples. The analysed material was cDNA or gDNA that came from T cells, B-cell-depleted T cells, or PBMCs.

Per the authors' pipeline: Scientists estimated how many nucleated cells there were by amplifying reference gene primers. Sequenced by immunoSEQ multiplex PCR; TCRdb stores in-frame clones only, minus some. The V and J calls and the clone size are those of that table, but D and trimming were determined from the DNA. The repertoire holds some 87,000 clones, with about 92% as singletons. V was pared by 8 bases and J by 1 base, with 1 base of the junction left unmatched. The germline CDR1 and CDR2 sequences are ENHRY and SYGVKD. The CDR3 sequence is 13 residues long. The J gene is TRBJ2-2, the V gene TRBV10-3, with 7 bases that match TRBD2. The source material was peripheral blood. This TCR derives from a woman between 55 and 75 years old with active COVID-19. CDR3 sequence: CAIGTMNTGELFF. The CDR3 nucleotides are TGTGCCATCGGGACTATGAACACCGGGGAGCTGTTTTTT.